The clone carrying this TCR beta chain came up once. Methods used by the authors: Amplified reference gene primers provided the basis for estimating nucleated cell counts. The table came from immunoSEQ multiplex PCR; TCRdb's copy has only in-frame clones and leaves some out. The D gene and trimming were derived from the DNA, and the V and J assignments and clone size from that table. The table includes 250,000 to 300,000 clones, 85% to 90% detected once. This sample was taken from a study of blood T cell repertoires in COVID-19. At the level of the study: Sites across the United States, Italy and Spain contributed samples from acute and convalescent COVID-19. PBMCs, B-cell-depleted T cells, or T cells were the source of the cDNA or gDNA that made up the material.

The CDR3 covers 14 residues. The J segment lost 6 bases and the V segment lost 1 base, leaving 7 bases of the junction unmatched. CDR1 and CDR2 from the germline V gene are SQVTM and ANQGSEA. The sequenced material came from peripheral blood. This sequence originates from a woman aged 50 to 65 with COVID-19, enrolled during active disease. The chain combines TRBV29-1 with TRBJ2-5, with 8 bases matching TRBD1. CDR3 amino acids: CSVEGGTGTKTQYF. The CDR3 coding sequence is TGCAGCGTTGAAGGGGGGACAGGAACGAAGACCCAGTACTTC.